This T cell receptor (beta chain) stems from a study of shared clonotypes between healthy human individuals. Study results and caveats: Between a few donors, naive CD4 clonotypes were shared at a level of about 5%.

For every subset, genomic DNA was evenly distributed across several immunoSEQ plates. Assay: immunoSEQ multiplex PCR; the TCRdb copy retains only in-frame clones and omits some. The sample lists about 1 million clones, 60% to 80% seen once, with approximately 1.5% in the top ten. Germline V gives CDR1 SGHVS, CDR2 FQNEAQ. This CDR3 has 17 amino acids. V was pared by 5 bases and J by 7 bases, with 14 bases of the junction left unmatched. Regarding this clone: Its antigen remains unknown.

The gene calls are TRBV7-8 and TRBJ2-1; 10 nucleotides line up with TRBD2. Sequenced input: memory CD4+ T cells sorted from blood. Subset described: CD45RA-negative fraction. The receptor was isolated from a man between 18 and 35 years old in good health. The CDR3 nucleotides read TGTGCCAGCAGCCCCTCCGAACTAGCGGGATCCCCTAATGAGCAGTTCTTC. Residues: CASSPSELAGSPNEQFF.